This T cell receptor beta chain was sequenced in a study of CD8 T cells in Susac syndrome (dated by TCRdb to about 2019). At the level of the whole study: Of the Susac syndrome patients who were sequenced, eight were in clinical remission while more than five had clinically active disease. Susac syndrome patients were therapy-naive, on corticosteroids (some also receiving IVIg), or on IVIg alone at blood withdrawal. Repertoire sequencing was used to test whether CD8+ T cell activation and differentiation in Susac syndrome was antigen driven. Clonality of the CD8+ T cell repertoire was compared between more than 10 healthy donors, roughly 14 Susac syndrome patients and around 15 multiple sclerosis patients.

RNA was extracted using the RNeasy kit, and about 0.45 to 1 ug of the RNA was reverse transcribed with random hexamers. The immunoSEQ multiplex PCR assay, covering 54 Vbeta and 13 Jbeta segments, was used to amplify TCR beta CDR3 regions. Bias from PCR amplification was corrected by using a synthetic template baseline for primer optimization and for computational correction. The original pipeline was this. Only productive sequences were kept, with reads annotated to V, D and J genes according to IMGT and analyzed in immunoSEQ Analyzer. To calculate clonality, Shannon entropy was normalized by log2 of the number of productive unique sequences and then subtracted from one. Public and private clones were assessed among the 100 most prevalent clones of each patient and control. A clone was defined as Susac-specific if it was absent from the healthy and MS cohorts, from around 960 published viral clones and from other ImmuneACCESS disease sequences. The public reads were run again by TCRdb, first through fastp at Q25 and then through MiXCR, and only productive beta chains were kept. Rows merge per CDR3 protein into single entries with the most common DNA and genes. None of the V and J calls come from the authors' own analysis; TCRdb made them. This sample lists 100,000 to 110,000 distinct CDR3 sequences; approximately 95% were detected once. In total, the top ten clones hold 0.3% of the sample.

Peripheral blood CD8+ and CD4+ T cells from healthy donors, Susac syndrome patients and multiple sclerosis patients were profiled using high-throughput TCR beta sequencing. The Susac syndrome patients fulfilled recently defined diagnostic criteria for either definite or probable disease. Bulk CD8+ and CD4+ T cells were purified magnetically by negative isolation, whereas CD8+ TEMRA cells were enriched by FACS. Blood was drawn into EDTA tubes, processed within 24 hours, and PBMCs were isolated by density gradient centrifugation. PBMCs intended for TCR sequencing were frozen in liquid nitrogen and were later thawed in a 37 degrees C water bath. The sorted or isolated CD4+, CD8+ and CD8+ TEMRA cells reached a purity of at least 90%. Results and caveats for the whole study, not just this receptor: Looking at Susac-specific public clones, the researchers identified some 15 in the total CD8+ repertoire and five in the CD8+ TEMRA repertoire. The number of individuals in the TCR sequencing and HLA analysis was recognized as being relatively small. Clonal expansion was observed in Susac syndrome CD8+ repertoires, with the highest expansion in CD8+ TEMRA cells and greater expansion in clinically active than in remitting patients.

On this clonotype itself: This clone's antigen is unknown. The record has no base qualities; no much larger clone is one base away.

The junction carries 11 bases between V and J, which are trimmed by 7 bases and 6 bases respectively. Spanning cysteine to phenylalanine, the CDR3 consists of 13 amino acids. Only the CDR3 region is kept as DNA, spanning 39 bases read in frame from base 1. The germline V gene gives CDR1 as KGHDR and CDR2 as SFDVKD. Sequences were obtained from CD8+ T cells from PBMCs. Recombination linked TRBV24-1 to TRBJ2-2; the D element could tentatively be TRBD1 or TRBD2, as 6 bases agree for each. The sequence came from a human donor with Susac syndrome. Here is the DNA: TGTGCCACCAGAGGGGGGCAGTCCGGGGAGCTGTTTTTT. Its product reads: CATRGGQSGELFF.